The clone carrying this T cell receptor beta chain was seen a single time. The data were obtained in a study of blood T cell repertoires in COVID-19. For the study at large: From the United States, Italy and Spain came samples of acute and convalescent COVID-19. The cDNA or gDNA used as material had been derived from T cells, B-cell-depleted T cells, or PBMCs.

There are 17 residues in the CDR3. In the source study's methods: The authors estimated nucleated cell counts from reference gene primer amplification. The assay was immunoSEQ multiplex PCR, and TCRdb's table has in-frame clones only and misses some. V and J calls plus clone size are reproduced from that table; the DNA served to infer D and trimming. The sample has over 120,000 clones, 80% to 90% seen once. The clonotype was recovered from a woman aged 45-65 years with acute or convalescent COVID-19. The sample comprised peripheral blood. The chain has TRBV21-1 and TRBJ1-2; TRBD1, as called in the table, went unchecked against the DNA. TRBV21-1 is given as a pseudogene. The CDR3 DNA follows: TGTGCCAGCAGAAGGGGCAGCCAGGGAAACAAGTGCCTTGGCTACACCTTC. Its translation: CASRRGSQGNKCLGYTF.